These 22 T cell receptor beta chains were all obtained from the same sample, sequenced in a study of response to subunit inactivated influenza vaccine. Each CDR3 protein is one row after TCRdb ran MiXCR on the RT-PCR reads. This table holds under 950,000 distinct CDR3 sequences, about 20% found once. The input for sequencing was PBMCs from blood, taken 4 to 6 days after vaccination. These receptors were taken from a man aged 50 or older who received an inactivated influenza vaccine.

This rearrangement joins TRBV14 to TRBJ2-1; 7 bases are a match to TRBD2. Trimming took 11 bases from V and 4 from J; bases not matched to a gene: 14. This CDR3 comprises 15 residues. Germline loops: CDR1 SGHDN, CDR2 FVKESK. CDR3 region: CAGTGRRGGYNEQFF. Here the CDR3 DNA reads TGTGCCGGCACCGGGAGGCGGGGAGGTTACAATGAGCAGTTCTTC.

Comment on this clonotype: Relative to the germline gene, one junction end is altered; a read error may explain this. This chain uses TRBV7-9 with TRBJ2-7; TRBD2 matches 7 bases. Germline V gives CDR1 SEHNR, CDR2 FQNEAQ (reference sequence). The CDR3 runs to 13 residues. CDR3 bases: TGTGCCAGCAGCGTAGCCTCGGGGGGCGAGCAGTACTTC. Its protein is CASSVASGGEQYF.

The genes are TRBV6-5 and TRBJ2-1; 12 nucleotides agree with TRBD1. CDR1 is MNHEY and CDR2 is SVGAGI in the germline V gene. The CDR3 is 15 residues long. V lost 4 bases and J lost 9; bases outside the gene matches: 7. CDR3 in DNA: TGTGCCAGCAGTTCCACCGGGACAGGGGGCACTGAGCAGTTCTTC. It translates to CASSSTGTGGTEQFF.

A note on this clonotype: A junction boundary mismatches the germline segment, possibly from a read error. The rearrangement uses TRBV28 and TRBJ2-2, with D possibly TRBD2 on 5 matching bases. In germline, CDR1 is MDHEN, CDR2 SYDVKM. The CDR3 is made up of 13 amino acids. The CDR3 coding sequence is TGTGCCAGCGAACTGGCGAACACCGGGGAGCTGTTATTT. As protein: CASELANTGELLF.

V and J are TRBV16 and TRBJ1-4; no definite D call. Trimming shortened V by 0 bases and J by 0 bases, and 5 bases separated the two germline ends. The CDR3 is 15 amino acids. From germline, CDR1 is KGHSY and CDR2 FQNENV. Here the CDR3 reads CASSQSWATNEKLFF. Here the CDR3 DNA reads TGTGCCAGCAGCCAATCCTGGGCAACTAATGAAAAACTGTTTTTT.

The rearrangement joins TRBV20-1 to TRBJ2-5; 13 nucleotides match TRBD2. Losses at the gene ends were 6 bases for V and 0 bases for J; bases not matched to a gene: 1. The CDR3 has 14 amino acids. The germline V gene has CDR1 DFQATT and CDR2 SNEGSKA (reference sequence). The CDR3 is CSAGTSGNQETQYF. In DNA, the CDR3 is TGCAGTGCCGGGACTAGCGGGAACCAAGAGACCCAGTACTTC.

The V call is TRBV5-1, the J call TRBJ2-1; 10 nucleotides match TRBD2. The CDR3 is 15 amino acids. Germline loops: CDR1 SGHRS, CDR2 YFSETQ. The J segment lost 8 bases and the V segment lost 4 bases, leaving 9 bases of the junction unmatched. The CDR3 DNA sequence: TGCGCCAGCAGCGGAGCGGGGGGGCCGGAGGATGAGCAGTTCTTC. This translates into CASSGAGGPEDEQFF.

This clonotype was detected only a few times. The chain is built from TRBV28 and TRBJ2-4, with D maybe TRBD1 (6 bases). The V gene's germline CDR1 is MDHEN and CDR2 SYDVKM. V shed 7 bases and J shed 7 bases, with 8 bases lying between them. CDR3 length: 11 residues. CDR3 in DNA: TGTGCCAGCAAGGGGGAGAACATTCAGTACTTC. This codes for CASKGENIQYF.

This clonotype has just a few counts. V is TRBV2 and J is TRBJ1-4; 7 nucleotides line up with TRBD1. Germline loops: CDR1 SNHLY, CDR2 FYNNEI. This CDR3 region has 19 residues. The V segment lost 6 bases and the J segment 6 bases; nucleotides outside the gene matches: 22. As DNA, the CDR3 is TGTGCCAGCAGGCCCGGCTCGACGCTTAAGACAGGGCGGGATGAAAAACTGTTTTTT. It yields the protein CASRPGSTLKTGRDEKLFF.

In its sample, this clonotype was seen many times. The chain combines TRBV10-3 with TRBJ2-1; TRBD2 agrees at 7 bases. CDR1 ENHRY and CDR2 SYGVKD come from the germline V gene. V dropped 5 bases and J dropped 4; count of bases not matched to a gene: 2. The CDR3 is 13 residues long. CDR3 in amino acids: CAISSGEYNEQFF. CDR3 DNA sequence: TGTGCCATCAGTAGCGGGGAGTACAATGAGCAGTTCTTC.

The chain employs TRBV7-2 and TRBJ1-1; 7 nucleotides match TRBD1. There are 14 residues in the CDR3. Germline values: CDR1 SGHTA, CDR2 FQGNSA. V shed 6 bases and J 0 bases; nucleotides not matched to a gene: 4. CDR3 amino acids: CASRPTGMNTEAFF. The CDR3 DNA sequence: TGTGCCAGCAGGCCGACAGGGATGAACACTGAAGCTTTCTTT.

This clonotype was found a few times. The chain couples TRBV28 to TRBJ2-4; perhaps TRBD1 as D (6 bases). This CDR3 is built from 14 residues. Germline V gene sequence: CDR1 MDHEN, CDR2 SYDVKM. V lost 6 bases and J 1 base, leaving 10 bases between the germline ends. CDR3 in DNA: TGTGCCAGCAGAGGGGGATCGGCCAAAAACATTCAGTACTTC. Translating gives CASRGGSAKNIQYF.

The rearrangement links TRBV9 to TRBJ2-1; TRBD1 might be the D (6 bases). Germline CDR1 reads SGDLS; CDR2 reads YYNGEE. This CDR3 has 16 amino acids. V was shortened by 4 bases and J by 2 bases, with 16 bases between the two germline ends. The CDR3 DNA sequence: TGTGCCAGCAGCAACTCCGGGCAGGGGCCCTACAATGAGCAGTTCTTC. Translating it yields CASSNSGQGPYNEQFF.

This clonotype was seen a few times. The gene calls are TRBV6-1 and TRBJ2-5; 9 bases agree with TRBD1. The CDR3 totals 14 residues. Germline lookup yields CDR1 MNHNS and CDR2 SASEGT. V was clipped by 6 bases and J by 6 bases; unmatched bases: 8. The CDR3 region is CASSRGQGLKTQYF. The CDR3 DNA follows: TGTGCCAGCAGCAGGGGACAGGGTTTAAAGACCCAGTACTTC.

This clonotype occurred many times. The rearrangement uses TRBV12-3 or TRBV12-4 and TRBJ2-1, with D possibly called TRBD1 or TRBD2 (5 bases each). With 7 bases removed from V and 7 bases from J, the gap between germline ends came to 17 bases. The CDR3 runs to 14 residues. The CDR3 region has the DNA TGTGCCAGCAAAACGACCGGGACGAAGAATGAGCAGTTCTTC. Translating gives CASKTTGTKNEQFF.

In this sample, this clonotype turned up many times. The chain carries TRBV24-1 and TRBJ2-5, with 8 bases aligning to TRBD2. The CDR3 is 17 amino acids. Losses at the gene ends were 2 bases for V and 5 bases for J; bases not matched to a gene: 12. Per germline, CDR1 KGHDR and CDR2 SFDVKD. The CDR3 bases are TGTGCCACCAGTGATTCCGACCCTGGACTAGCTAGGGAGACCCAGTACTTC. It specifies CATSDSDPGLARETQYF.

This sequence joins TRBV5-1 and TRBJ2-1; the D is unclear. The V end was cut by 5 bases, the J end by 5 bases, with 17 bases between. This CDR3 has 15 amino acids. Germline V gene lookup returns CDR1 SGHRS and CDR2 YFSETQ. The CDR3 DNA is TGCGCCAGCAGGCCACCCACACCCCGGGACAATGAGCAGTTCTTC. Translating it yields CASRPPTPRDNEQFF.

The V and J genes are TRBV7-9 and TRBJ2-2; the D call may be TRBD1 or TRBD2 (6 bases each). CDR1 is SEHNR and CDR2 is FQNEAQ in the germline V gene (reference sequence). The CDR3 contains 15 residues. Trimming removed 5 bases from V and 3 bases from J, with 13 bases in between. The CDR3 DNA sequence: TGTGCCAGCAGCGTGACGGGGGCGCACACCGGGGAGCTGTTTTTT. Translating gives CASSVTGAHTGELFF.

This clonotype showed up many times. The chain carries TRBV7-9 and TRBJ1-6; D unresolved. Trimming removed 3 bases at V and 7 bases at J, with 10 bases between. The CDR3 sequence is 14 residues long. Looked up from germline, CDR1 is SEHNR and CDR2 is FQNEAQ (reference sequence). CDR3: CASSLGFRNSPLHF. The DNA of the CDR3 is TGTGCCAGCAGCTTGGGTTTTAGAAATTCACCCCTCCACTTT.

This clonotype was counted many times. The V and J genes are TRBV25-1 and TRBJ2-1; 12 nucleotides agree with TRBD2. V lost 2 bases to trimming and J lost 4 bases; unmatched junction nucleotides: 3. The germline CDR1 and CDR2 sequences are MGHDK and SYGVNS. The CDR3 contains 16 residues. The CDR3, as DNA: TGTGCCAGCAGTGAACTAGCGGGGGGGCCTTACAATGAGCAGTTCTTC. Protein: CASSELAGGPYNEQFF.

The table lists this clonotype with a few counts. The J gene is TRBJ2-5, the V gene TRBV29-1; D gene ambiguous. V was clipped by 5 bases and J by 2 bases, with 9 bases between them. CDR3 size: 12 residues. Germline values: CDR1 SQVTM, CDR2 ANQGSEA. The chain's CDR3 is CSVLIGQETQYF. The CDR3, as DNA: TGCAGCGTTCTGATAGGGCAAGAGACCCAGTACTTC.

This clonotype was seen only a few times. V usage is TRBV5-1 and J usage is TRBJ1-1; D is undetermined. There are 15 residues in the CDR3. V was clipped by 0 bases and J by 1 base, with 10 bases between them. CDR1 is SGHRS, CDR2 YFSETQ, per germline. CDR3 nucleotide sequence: TGCGCCAGCAGCTTGGTTTCAGGTGGGAACACTGAAGCTTTCTTT. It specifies CASSLVSGGNTEAFF.